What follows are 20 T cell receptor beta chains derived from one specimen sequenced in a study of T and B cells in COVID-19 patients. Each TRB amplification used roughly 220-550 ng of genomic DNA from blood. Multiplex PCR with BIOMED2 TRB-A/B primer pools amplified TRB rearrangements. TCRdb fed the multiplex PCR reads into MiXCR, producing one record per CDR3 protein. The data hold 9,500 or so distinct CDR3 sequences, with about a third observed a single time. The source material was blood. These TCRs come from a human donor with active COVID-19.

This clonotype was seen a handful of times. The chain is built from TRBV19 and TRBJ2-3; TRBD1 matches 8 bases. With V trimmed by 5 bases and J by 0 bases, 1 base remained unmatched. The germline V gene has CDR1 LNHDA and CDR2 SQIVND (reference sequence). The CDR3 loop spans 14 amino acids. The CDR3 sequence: CASSRTGSTDTQYF. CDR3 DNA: TGTGCCAGTAGTCGGACAGGGAGCACAGATACGCAGTATTTT. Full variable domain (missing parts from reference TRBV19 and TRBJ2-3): DGGITQSPKYLFRKEGQNVTLSCEQNLNHDAMYWYRQDPGQGLRLIYYSQIVNDFQKGDIAEGYSVSREKKESFPLTVTSAQKNPTAFYLCASSRTGSTDTQYFGPGTRLTVL.

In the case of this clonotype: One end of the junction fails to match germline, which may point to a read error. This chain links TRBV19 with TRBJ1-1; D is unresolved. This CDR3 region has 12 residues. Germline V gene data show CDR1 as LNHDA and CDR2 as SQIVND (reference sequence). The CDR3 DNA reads TGTGCCAGTATTATAGGTGGGAGCCAAGCTTTCTTT. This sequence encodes CASIIGGSQAFF.

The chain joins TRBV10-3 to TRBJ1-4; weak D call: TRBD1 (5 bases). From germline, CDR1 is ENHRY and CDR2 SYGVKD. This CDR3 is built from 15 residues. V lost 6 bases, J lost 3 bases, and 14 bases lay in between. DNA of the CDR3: TGTGCCATCAGCCCTAGTGGGGGGGCTAATGAAAAACTGTTTTTT. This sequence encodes CAISPSGGANEKLFF.

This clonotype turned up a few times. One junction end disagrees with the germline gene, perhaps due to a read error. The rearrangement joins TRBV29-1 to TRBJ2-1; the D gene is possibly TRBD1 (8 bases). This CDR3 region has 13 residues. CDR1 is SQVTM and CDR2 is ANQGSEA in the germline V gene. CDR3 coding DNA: TGCAGCGTTGGGGAACAGGGGGGGGTGTACGTCCACTTC. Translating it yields CSVGEQGGVYVHF.

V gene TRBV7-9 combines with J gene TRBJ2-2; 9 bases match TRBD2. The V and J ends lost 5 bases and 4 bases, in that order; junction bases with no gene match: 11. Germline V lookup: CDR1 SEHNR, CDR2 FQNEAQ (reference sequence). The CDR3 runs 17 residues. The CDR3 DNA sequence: TGTGCCAGCAGCCCCGGCGGGGGGGTCATGAGCACCGGGGAGCTGTTTTTT. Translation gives CASSPGGGVMSTGELFF.

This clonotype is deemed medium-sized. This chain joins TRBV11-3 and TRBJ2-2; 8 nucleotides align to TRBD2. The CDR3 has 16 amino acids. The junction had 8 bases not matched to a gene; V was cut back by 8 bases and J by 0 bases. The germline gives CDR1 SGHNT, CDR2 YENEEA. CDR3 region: CASSRGGPTNTGELFF. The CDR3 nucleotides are TGTGCCAGCTCCCGGGGGGGGCCTACGAACACCGGGGAGCTGTTTTTT.

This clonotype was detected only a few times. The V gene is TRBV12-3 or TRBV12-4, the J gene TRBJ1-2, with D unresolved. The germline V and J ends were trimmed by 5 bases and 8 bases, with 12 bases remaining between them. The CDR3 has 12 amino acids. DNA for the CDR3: TGTGCCAGCAGTCCCTCCATCTGGGGCTACACCTTC. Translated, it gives CASSPSIWGYTF.

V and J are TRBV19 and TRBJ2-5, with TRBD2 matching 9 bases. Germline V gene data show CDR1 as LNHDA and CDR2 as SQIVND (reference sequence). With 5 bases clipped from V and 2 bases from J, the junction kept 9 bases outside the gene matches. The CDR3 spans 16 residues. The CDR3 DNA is TGTGCCAGTAGTCCCCGACTAGCGGAAGGGCAAGAGACCCAGTACTTC. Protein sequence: CASSPRLAEGQETQYF.

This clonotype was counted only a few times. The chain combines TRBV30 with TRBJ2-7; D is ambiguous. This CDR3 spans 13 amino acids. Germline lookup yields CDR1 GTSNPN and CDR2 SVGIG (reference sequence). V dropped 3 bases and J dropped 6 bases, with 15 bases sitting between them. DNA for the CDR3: TGTGCCTGGAGCGTTCTGGGTAGTGGCGAGCAGTACTTC. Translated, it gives CAWSVLGSGEQYF.

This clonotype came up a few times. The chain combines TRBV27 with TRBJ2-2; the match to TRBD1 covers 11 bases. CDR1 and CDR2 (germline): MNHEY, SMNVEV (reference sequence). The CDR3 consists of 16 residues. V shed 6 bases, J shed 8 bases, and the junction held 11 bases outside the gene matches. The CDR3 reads CASSSGQGALSGELFF. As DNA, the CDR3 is TGTGCCAGCAGCTCTGGACAGGGGGCATTATCAGGGGAGCTGTTTTTT.

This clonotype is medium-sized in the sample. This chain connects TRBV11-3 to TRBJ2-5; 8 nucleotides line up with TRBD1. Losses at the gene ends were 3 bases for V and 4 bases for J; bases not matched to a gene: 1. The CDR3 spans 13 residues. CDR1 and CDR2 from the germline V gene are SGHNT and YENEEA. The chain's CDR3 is CASSFGQGETQYF. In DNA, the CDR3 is TGTGCCAGCAGCTTTGGACAGGGAGAGACCCAGTACTTC.

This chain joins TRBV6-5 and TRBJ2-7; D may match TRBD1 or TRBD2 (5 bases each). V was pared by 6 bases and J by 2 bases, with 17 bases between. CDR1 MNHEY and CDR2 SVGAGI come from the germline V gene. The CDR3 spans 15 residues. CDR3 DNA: TGTGCCAGCAGCTCCGTGGGGACGTACGCCTACGAGCAGTACTTC. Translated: CASSSVGTYAYEQYF.

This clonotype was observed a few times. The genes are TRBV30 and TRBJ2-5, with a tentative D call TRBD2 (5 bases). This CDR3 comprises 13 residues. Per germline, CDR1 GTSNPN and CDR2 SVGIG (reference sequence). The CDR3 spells CASTPRGPETQYF. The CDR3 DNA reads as TGTGCTTCAACCCCCCGGGGTCCGGAGACCCAGTACTTC.

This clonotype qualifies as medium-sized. The CDR3 DNA is TGTGCCAGAATTAATGACGGGGGCCGGAATGAGCAGTTCTTC. It is translated as CARINDGGRNEQFF. The rearrangement links TRBV11-1 to TRBJ2-1; either TRBD1 or TRBD2 may fit D (6 bases each). CDR1 and CDR2 (germline): SGHAT, FQDESV (reference sequence). The CDR3 contains 14 residues. Trimming shortened V by 9 bases and J by 7 bases, and 19 bases separated the two germline ends. Full variable domain (remainder filled in from reference TRBV11-1 and TRBJ2-1): EAEVAQSPRYKITEKSQAVAFWCDPISGHATLYWYRQILGQGPELLVQFQDESVVDDSQLPKDRFSAERLKGVDSTLKIQPAELGDSAMYLCARINDGGRNEQFFGPGTRLTVL.

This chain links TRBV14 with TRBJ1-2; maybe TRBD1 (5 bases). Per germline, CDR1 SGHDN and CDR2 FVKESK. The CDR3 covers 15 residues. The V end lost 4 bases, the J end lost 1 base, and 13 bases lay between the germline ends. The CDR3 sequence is CASSRISGDNYGYTF. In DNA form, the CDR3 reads TGTGCCAGCAGCCGGATCTCGGGGGATAACTATGGCTACACCTTC. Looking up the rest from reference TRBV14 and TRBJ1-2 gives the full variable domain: EAGVTQFPSHSVIEKGQTVTLRCDPISGHDNLYWYRRVMGKEIKFLLHFVKESKQDESGMPNNRFLAERTGGTYSTLKVQPAELEDSGVYFCASSRISGDNYGYTFGSGTRLTVV.

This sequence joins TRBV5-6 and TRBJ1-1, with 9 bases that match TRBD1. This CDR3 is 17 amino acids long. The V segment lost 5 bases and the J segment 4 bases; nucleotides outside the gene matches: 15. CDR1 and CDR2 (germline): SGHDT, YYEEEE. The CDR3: CASSRTGTGFIVTEAFF. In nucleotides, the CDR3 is TGTGCCAGCAGTAGAACCGGGACAGGGTTTATCGTCACTGAAGCTTTCTTT. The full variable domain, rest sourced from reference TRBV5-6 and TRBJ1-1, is DAGVTQSPTHLIKTRGQQVTLRCSPKSGHDTVSWYQQALGQGPQFIFQYYEEEERQRGNFPDRFSGHQFPNYSSELNVNALLLGDSALYLCASSRTGTGFIVTEAFFGQGTRLTVV.

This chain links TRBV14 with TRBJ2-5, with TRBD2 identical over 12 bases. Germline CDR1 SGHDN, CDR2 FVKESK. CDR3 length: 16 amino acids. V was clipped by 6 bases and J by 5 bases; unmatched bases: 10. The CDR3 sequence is CASSVRLAGAQETQYF. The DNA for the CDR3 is TGTGCCAGCAGTGTCCGACTAGCGGGAGCTCAGGAGACCCAGTACTTC.

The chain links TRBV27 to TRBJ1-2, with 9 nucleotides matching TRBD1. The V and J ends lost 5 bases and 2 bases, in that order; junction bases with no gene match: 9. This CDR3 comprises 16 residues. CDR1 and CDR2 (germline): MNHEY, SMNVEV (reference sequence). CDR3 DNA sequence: TGTGCCAGCAGTGAAGTGTCGACAGGGGGGAACTATGGCTACACCTTC. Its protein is CASSEVSTGGNYGYTF.

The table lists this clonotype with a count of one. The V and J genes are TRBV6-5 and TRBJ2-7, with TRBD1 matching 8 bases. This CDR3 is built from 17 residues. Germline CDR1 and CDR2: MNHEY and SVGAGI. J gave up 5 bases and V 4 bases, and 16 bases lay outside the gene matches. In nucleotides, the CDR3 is TGTGCCAGCAGTTCCGCGACGGACAGGGCCGTAGGGAACGAGCAGTACTTC. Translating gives CASSSATDRAVGNEQYF.

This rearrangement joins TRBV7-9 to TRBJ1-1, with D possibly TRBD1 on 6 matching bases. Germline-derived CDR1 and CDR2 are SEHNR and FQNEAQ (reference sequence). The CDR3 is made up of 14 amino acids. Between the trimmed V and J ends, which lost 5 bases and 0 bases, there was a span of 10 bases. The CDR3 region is CASSRDIVNTEAFF. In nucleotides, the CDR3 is TGTGCCAGCAGCCGGGACATTGTGAACACTGAAGCTTTCTTT.